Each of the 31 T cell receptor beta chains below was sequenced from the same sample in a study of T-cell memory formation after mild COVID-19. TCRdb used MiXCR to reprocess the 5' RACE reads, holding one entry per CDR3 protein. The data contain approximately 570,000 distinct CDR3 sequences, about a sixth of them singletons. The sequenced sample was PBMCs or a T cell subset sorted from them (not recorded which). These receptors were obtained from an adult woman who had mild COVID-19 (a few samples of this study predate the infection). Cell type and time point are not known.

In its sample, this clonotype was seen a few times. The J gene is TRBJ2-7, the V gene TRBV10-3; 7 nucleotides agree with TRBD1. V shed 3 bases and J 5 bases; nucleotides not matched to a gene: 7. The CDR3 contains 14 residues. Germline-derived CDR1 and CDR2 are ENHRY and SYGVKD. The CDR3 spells CAISEPGQQNEQYF. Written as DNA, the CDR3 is TGTGCCATCAGTGAACCGGGACAGCAGAACGAGCAGTACTTC.

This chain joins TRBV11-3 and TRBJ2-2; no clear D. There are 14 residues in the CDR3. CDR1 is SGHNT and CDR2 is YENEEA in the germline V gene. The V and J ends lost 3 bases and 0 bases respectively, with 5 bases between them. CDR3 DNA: TGTGCCAGCAGCTTCGTCTCGAACACCGGGGAGCTGTTTTTT. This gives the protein CASSFVSNTGELFF.

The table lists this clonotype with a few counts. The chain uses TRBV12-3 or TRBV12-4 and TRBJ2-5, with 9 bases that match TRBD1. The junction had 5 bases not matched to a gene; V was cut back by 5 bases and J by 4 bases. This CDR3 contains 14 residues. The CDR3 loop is CASSAGTGRETQYF. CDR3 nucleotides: TGTGCCAGCAGTGCCGGGACAGGGAGAGAGACCCAGTACTTC.

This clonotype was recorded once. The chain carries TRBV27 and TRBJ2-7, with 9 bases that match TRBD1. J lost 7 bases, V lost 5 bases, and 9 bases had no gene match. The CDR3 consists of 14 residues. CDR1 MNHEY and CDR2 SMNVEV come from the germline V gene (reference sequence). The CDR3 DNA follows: TGTGCCAGCAGTCGGGACAGGGAGACGGGAGAGCAGTACTTC. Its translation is CASSRDRETGEQYF.

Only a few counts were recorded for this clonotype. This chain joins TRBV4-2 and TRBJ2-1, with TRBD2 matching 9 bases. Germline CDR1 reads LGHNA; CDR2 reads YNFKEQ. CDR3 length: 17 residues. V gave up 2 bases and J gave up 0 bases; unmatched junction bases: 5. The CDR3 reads CASSQPIAGVSYNEQFF. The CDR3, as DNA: TGTGCCAGCAGCCAACCAATAGCGGGAGTCTCCTACAATGAGCAGTTCTTC.

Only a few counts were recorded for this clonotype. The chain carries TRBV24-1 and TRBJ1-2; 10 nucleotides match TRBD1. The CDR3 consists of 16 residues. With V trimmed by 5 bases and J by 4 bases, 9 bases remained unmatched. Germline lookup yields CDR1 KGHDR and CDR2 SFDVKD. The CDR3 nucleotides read TGTGCCACCAGTGGCCTCGGGACAGGGGAGCGCTATGGCTACACCTTC. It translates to CATSGLGTGERYGYTF.

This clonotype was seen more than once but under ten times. CDR3 amino acids: CASMGGAVYEQYF. The CDR3 coding sequence is TGTGCCAGCATGGGAGGGGCCGTCTACGAGCAGTACTTC. This rearrangement joins TRBV12-3 or TRBV12-4 to TRBJ2-7; 7 bases align to TRBD2. The junction had 6 bases not matched to a gene; V was cut back by 7 bases and J by 3 bases. This CDR3 has 13 residues.

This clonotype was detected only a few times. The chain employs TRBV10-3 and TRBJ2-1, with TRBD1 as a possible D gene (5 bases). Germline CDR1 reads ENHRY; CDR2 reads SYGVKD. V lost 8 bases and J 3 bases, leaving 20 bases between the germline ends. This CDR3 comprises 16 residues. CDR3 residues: CAIYETRVRSYNEQFF. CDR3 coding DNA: TGTGCCATCTACGAGACCAGGGTACGGAGCTACAATGAGCAGTTCTTC.

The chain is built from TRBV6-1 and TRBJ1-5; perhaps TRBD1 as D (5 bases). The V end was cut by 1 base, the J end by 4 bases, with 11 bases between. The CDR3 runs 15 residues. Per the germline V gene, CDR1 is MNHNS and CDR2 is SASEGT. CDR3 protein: CASSEVGGGNQPQHF. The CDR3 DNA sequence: TGTGCCAGCAGTGAAGTGGGGGGGGGAAATCAGCCCCAGCATTTT.

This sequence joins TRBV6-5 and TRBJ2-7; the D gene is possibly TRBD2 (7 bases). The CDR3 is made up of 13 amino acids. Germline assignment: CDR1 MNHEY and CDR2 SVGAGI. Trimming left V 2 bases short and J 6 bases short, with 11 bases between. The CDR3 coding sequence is TGTGCCAGCAGTTACGGAGGGGGGGTCGAGCAGTACTTC. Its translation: CASSYGGGVEQYF.

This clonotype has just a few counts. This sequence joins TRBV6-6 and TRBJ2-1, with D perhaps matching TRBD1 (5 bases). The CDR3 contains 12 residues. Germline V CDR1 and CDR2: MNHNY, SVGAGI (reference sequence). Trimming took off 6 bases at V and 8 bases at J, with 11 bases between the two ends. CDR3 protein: CASSPMGHEQFF. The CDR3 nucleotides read TGTGCCAGCAGCCCCATGGGGCATGAGCAGTTCTTC.

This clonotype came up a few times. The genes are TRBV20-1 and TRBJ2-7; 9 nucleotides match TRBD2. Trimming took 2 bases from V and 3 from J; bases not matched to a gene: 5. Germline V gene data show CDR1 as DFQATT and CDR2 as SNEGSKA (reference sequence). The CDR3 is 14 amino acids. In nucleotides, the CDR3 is TGCAGTGCTAGATGGGGTAGCGGGAGCTACGAGCAGTACTTC. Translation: CSARWGSGSYEQYF.

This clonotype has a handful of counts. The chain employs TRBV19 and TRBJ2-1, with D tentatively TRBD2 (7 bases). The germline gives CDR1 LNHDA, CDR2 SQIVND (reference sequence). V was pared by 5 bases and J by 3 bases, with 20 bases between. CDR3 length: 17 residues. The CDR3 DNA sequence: TGTGCCAGTAGTTCCCAAGAGGCGGGGGCGAACTACAATGAGCAGTTCTTC. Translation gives CASSSQEAGANYNEQFF.

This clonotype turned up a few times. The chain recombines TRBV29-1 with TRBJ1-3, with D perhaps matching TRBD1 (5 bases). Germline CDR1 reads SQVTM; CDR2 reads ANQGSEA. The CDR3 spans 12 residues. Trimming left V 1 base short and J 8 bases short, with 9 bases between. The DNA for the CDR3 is TGCAGCGTTGAAGGTCAGGGTGACACCATATATTTT. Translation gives CSVEGQGDTIYF.

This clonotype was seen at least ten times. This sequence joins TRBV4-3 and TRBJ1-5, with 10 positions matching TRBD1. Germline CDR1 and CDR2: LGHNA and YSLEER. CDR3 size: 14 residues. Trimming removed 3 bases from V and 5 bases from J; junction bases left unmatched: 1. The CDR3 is CASSQGTGDQPQHF. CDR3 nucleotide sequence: TGCGCCAGCAGCCAGGGGACAGGGGATCAGCCCCAGCATTTT.

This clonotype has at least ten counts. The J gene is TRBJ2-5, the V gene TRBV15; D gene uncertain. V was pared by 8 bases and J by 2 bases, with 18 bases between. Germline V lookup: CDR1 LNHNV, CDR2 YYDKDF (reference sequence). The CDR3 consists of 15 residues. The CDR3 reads CATAQGRGEQETQYF. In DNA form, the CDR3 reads TGTGCCACCGCCCAAGGGCGTGGAGAACAAGAGACCCAGTACTTC.

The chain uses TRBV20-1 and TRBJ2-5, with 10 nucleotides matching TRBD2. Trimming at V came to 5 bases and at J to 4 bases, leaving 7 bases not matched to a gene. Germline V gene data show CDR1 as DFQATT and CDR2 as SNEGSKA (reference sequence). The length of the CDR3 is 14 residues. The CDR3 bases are TGCAGTGCTCCCAGAGCGGGGGGGAGAGAGACCCAGTACTTC. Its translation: CSAPRAGGRETQYF.

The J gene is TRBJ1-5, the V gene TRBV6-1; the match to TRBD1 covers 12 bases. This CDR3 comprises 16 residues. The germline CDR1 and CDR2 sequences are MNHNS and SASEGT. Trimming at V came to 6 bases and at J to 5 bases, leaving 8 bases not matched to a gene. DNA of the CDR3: TGTGCCAGCAGGGTCCCGGGACAGGGGGCCTATCAGCCCCAGCATTTT. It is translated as CASRVPGQGAYQPQHF.

DNA of the CDR3: TGTGCCTGGAGTGAGTCGGCAGTCCCTTTCACTGAAGCTTTCTTT. This translates into CAWSESAVPFTEAFF. The rearrangement links TRBV30 to TRBJ1-1; D not certain. Looked up from germline, CDR1 is GTSNPN and CDR2 is SVGIG (reference sequence). The CDR3 is 15 residues long. With 1 base removed from V and 4 bases from J, the gap between germline ends came to 16 bases.

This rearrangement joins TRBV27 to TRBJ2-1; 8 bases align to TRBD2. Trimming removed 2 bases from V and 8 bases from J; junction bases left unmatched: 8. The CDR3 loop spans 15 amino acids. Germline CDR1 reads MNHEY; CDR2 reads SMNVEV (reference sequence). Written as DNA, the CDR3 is TGTGCCAGCAGTTTAGCCCCCCCGGGACTAGATGAGCAGTTCTTC. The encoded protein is CASSLAPPGLDEQFF.

CDR3 residues: CASLRTSGVGDTQYF. The CDR3 nucleotides read TGCGCCAGCCTCAGGACTAGCGGGGTTGGCGATACGCAGTATTTT. This chain joins TRBV5-1 and TRBJ2-3; TRBD2 aligns across 12 bases. This CDR3 has 15 residues. After removal of 7 bases from V and 6 bases from J, the junction contained 9 bases not matched to a gene. Germline CDR1 reads SGHRS; CDR2 reads YFSETQ.

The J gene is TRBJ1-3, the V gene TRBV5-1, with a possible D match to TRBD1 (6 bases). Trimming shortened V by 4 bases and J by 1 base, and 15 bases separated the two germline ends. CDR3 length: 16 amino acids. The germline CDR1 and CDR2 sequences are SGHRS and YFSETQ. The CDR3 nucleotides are TGCGCCAGCAGCCTTGGGACACCTTTTTCTGGAAACACCATATATTTT. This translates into CASSLGTPFSGNTIYF.

In DNA, the CDR3 is TGTGCCAGCAGCAACCCCGGGACTCACTATTCCTACGAGCAGTACTTC. Residues: CASSNPGTHYSYEQYF. J is TRBJ2-7 and V is TRBV21-1; the table's D call TRBD2 went unverified against the DNA. TRBV21-1 is a pseudogene locus. The CDR3 contains 16 residues.

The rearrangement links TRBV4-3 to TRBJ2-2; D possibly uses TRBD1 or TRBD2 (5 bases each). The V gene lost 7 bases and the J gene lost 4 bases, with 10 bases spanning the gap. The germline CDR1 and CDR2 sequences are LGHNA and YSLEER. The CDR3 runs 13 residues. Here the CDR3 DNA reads TGCGCCAGCAAGGGGACCCTCACCGGGGAGCTGTTTTTT. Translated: CASKGTLTGELFF.

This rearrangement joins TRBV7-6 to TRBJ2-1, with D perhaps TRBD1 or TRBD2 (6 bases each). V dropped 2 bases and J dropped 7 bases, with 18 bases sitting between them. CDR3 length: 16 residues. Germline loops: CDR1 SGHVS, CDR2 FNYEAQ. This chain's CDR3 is CASSLLGGPSGNEQFF. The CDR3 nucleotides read TGTGCCAGCAGCTTATTGGGGGGCCCCTCAGGGAATGAGCAGTTCTTC.

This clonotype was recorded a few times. CDR3 sequence (DNA): TGCGCCAGCAGAGTCGGGGGCAACAATGAGCAGTTCTTC. It yields the protein CASRVGGNNEQFF. V is TRBV4-1 and J is TRBJ2-1, with D perhaps matching TRBD1 or TRBD2 (6 bases each). CDR1 and CDR2 from the germline V gene are MGHRA and YSYEKL. With 6 bases removed from V and 5 bases from J, the gap between germline ends came to 11 bases. The CDR3 totals 13 residues.

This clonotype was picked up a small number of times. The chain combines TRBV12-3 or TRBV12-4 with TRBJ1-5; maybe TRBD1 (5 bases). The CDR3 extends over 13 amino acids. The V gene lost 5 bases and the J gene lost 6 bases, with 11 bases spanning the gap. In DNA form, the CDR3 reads TGTGCCAGCAGTACCAGGGAGGCTCAGCCCCAGCATTTT. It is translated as CASSTREAQPQHF.

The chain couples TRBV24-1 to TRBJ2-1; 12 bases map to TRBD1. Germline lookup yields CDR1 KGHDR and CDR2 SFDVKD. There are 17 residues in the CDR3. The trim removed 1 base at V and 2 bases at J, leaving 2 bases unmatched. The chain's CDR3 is CATSDFGTGGPYNEQFF. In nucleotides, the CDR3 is TGTGCCACCAGTGATTTTGGGACAGGGGGCCCCTACAATGAGCAGTTCTTC.

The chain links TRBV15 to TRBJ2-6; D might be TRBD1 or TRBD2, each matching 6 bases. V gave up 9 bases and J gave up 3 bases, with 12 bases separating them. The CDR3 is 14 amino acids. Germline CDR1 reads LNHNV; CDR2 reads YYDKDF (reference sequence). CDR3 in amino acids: CATVGGYGANVLTF. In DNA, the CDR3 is TGTGCCACGGTAGGGGGGTATGGGGCCAACGTCCTGACTTTC.

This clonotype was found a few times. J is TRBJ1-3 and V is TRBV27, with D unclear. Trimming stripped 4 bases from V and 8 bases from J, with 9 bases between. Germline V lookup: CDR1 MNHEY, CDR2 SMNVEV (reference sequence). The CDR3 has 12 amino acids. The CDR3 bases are TGTGCCAGCAGTTCCCGAGGAGACACCATATATTTT. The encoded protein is CASSSRGDTIYF.

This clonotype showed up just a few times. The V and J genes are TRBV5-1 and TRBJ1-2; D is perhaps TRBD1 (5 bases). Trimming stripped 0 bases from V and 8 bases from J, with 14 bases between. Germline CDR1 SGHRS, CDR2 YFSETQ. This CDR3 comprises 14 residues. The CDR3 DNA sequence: TGCGCCAGCAGCTTGGGACAGCCGTTAAGCGGCTACACCTTC. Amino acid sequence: CASSLGQPLSGYTF.